This TCR beta chain emerged from a study of blood T cell repertoires in COVID-19 (TCRdb year 2020). In terms of the full investigation: Collaborator samples came from the United States, Italy and Spain and covered acute and convalescent phases of COVID-19. The material from the prospective study consisted of cDNA or gDNA derived from T cells, B-cell-depleted T cells, or PBMCs. Subjects who had been exposed to COVID-19, were actively infected with it, or had recovered from it provided the deeply sampled blood TCRbeta repertoires that made up the dataset. The repertoires were made available in a free public database intended to serve as a resource for research on the immune response to SARS-CoV-2. Samples came from the ongoing ImmuneRACE study (first 160 participants) plus 1,254 subjects from 6 global collaborators. The sample metadata nearly always contained a de-identified subject ID, COVID-19 status, age in years and sex. Where HLA class I and class II types were available, the types were taken from metadata supplied by the sample provider, not from assay-based typing.

Results the study describes overall, beyond this receptor: Clinical and demographic metadata were provided uncurated, with the amount varying by source and participant.

Whole blood was collected in K2EDTA tubes by collaborating institutions according to the institutions' own protocols. Collaborator samples were shipped for TCRbeta analysis as frozen whole blood, isolated PBMCs, or DNA extracted from either sample type. TCRbeta CDR3 regions were amplified from genomic DNA using the immunoSEQ Assay, a bias-controlled multiplex PCR. Regarding the original processing steps: Within the assay, amplification of reference gene primers was used to estimate how many nucleated cells each sample contained. To quantify the absolute abundance of each unique TCRbeta CDR3 rearrangement, sequence reads were collapsed and filtered. For each sample, productive Simpson clonality was calculated as the square root of Simpson's diversity index across productive rearrangements. TCRdb took over this immuneACCESS table, retaining in-frame rearrangements with V and J assigned. Such tables are incomplete; in checked studies, under half of the missing clones stem from an unresolved V gene, and the remainder is unexplained. V and J calls and clone size follow that table, whereas D and trimming were derived from the DNA. This sample holds 55,000 to 95,000 clones; roughly 80% were observed only once. Of the sample, approximately 22% is held by the ten largest clones.

Comment on this clone: The clone's antigen remains unknown. There are no base qualities to consult, and no much larger clone falls within one base.

CDR1 and CDR2 are drawn from the germline V gene: SGHRS, YFSETQ. Cut back by 0 bases and 4 bases, the V and J ends lie 18 bases apart. There are 17 amino acids in the CDR3, from cysteine to phenylalanine inclusive. Kept here is only the CDR3 DNA, which spans 51 bases and is read in frame from base 1. This sequence originates from a woman aged 70-85 years with acute or convalescent COVID-19. The sequence joins TRBV5-1 to TRBJ2-3, with TRBD1 perhaps the D gene, on 5 matching bases. Material: peripheral blood. Here the CDR3 is given as CASSLARVRGTADTQYF. The bases are TGCGCCAGCAGCTTGGCCCGAGTAAGGGGCACGGCAGATACGCAGTATTTT.